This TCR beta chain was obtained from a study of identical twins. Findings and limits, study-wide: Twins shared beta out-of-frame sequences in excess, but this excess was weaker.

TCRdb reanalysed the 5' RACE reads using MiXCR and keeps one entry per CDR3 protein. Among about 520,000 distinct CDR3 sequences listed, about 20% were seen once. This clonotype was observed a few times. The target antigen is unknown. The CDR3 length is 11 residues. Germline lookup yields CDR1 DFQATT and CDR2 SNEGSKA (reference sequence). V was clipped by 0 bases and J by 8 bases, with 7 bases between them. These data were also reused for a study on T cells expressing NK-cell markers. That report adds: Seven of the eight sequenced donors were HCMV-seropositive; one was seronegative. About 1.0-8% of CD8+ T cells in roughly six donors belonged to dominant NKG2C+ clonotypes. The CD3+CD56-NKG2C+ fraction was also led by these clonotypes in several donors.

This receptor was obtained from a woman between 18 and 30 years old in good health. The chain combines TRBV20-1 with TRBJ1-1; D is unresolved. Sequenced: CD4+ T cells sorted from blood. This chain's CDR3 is CSARDRSEAFF. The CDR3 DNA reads TGCAGTGCTAGAGATAGGTCCGAAGCTTTCTTT.